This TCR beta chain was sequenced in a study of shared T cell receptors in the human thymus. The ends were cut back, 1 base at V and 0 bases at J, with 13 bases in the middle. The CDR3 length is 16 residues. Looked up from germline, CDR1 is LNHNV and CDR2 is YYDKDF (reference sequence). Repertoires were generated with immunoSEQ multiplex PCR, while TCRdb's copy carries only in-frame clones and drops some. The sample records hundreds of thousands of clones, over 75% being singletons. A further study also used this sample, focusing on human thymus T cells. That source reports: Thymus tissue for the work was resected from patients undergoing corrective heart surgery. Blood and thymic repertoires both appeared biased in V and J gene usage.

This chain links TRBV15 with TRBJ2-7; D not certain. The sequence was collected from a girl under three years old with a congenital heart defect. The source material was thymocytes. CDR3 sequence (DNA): TGTGCCACCAGCAGAGCAGGTTCCACCAGCTCCTACGAGCAGTACTTC. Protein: CATSRAGSTSSYEQYF.